This record looks at one T cell receptor (beta chain) sequence and its context. This clonotype was recorded many times. Its antigen is not yet known. No quality values exist for individual bases; no much larger clone is one base distant. These data originate in a study of T cells after yellow fever vaccination (dated by TCRdb to between 2018 and 2021). With regard to the full study: The SMART-Seq v4 Ultra Low Input RNA kit was used to prepare libraries from fractions with low cell numbers. Bulk TCR alpha and beta repertoires were sequenced longitudinally to track T-cell clones before and after primary and booster YFV17D yellow fever vaccination. Blood was drawn at multiple timepoints before and after primary and secondary immunization, with bulk PBMC replicates and cell subsets isolated. Two healthy male donors made up the cohort, one aged 18 to 30 years and the other aged 30 to 39 years. Broader findings and caveats from the paper: A small fraction of clonotypes showed up in both the CD4 and CD8 compartments, probably as a result of convergent recombination. The secondary T-cell response was found to be weaker but faster than the primary response, with a peak reached on day 5 rather than on day 15. Most clones expanded after primary vaccination were re-detected after the booster (about 95% of CD4 and 80% to 90% of CD8), suggesting broad memory maintenance. Because abundant contaminating clonotypes from the bulk population could be contained in FACS-sorted repertoires, computational filtering was required. Because the study included only two donors, the extent to which the findings can be generalized is limited.

Sample treatment or condition, as interpreted from the label and publication: live attenuated yellow fever vaccine strain. At every blood-draw timepoint, two biological replicates of bulk PBMCs were collected. PBMCs were isolated from peripheral blood using a standard Ficoll-Paque protocol. TriZol was used to extract RNA from bulk PBMCs, from CD4 and CD8 fractions, and from dextramer-positive and dextramer-negative fractions. Trimming removed 4 bases from V and 3 bases from J; the gene matches leave 14 bases unexplained. CDR1 and CDR2 (SGHRS, YFSETQ) derive from the germline V gene. The CDR3, from cysteine to phenylalanine, totals 17 residues. The entry retains the CDR3 DNA only, 51 bases that are in frame from base 1. Synthesis of TCR cDNA relied on 5'RACE template switching, a step that introduced a universal primer site along with unique molecular identifiers. Priming of cDNA synthesis was performed from both the TCR alpha and TCR beta constant segments. Two PCR steps were used to amplify libraries, with sample barcodes and sequencing adapters being added in the second step. Sequencing of libraries was performed on Illumina HiSeq 2500 (2x100 bp) or NovaSeq (2x150 bp). Per the original workflow: MIGEC handled demultiplexing of reads and collapsing into UMI consensus sequences, while MiXCR performed V(D)J alignment. Clonotypes responding to the vaccine were identified with edgeR on replicate PBMC samples, with the criteria of FDR below 0.01 and a log2 fold change above 5 up to day 15. Each bulk clonotype received a CD4 or CD8 identity based on whether the sequenced CD4 or CD8 repertoire contained that clonotype at higher abundance. In-frame beta chains were kept once TCRdb had trimmed the public reads at Q25 with fastp and called clones with MiXCR. Under each unique CDR3 protein, matching rows form one entry showing the most common genes and DNA. The V and J calls, along with clone size, are taken from TCRdb and not from the paper's own processing. The sample data list fewer than 350,000 distinct CDR3 sequences, and 8.7% of these were observed just once. Clones ranked in the top ten supply 18% of the sample.

In this chain, TRBV5-1 is recombined with TRBJ2-5, with 8 middle bases fitting TRBD1. The material sequenced was PBMCs, taken on the day of the first yellow fever vaccination. The TCR originated in a man between 18 and 29 years old who received the YFV17D yellow fever vaccine. The nucleotides are TGCGCCAGCAGCCGTTCTCCATCCGGGACAGGCAAAGAGACCCAGTACTTC. It codes for CASSRSPSGTGKETQYF.